Only a few counts were recorded for the clone carrying this T cell receptor beta chain. A second 7 to 11 cycle PCR used barcoded and J-beta primers. MiXCR, applied by TCRdb to the 5' RACE reads, yields one record per CDR3 protein. The sample records over a million distinct CDR3 sequences, around 25% being singletons. These data belong to a study of blood T cells in healthy people across ages. The V gene's germline CDR1 is MNHEY and CDR2 SVGEGT. The CDR3 is 13 amino acids. Trimming at V came to 10 bases and at J to 3 bases, leaving 8 bases not matched to a gene. These same records also appear under a second study, on T cells of mothers and their children. That publication notes: For the second PCR, the M1S primer put in sample barcodes and 2-4 random nucleotides.

This chain joins TRBV6-2 or TRBV6-3 and TRBJ1-1; 7 positions match TRBD1. The source of this sequence is a girl aged 2 to 10 in good health. Sample: blood. CDR3 in DNA: TGTGCCACGACCCAGGGGGTTTACACTGAAGCTTTCTTT. Encoded protein: CATTQGVYTEAFF.